This TCR beta chain stems from a study of T cell repertoires in cytomegalovirus infection. Study-level information: Both CMV infection and a matching HLA type were indicated by public TCR beta signatures.

TCRdb itself ran the reads through MiXCR, one entry per CDR3 protein. Among about 920,000 distinct CDR3 sequences listed, roughly 30% were seen once. This CDR3 region has 15 residues. Germline V gives CDR1 MNHEY, CDR2 SVGAGI. V lost 7 bases and J lost 5; bases outside the gene matches: 7. Notes on this clonotype: Its antigen is undetermined.

The sequence came from a human donor in good health (CMV status not recorded). Some clones in this sample may be carry-over from other donors' samples. The chain is built from TRBV6-5 and TRBJ2-1; 11 nucleotides agree with TRBD2. This sample comprised cultured CD8+ T cells from PBMCs, obtained from culture after CMV antigen stimulation. CDR3 sequence reads: CASIPSGGRDNEQFF. The CDR3 nucleotides are TGTGCCAGCATCCCTAGCGGGGGGCGGGACAATGAGCAGTTCTTC.